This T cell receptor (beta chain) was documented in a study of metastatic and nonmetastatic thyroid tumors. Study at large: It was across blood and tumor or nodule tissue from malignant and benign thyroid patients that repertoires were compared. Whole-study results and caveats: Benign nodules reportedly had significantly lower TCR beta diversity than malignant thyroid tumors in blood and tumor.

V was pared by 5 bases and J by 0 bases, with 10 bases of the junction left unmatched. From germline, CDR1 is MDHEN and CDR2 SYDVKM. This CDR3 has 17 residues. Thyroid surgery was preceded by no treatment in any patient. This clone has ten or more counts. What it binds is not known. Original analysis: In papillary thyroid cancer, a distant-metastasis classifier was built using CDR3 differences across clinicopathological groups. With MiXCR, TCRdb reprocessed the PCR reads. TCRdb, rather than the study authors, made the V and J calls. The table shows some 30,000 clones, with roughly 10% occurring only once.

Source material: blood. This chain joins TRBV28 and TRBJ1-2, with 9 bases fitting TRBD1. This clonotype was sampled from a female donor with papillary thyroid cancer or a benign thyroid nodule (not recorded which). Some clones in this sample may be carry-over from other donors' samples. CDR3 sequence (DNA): TGTGCCAGCAGTCCCCCCGGGACAGGGAAAGCTAACTATGGCTACACCTTC. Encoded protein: CASSPPGTGKANYGYTF.